A selection of T cell receptor beta chains follows, all from one sample in a study of Tregs in tolerant kidney transplant recipients. Libraries were prepared by immunoSEQ multiplex PCR; TCRdb keeps only in-frame clonotypes and omits some of them. The repertoire holds 110,000 or so clones, with 90% as singletons. The sample was CD4+ T cells from blood, taken before the transplant. The receptors were sampled from a human donor who received a combined kidney and bone marrow transplant. The CDR3 runs from the conserved cysteine through the conserved F or W. D genes are given only for firm matches. Clone size is stated in some rows and not others, as once, few, many or a class when expanded.

clone_size	d_call	v_call	j_call	cdr3_aa	cdr3_nt
.	.	TRBV6-6	TRBJ1-5	CASRLDGVDNQPQHF	TGTGCCAGCAGATTAGACGGAGTTGACAATCAGCCCCAGCATTTT
.	.	TRBV5-1	TRBJ2-5	CASSSPDRRQETQYF	TGCGCCAGCAGCTCTCCCGACAGGCGCCAAGAGACCCAGTACTTC
.	TRBD2	TRBV28	TRBJ2-5	CASSFVGTRRETQYF	TGTGCCAGCAGTTTCGTCGGGACTAGGAGAGAGACCCAGTACTTC
.	.	TRBV18	TRBJ1-5	CASSAGGEAQHF	TGTGCCAGCTCAGCGGGAGGGGAGGCCCAGCATTTT
.	.	TRBV7-8	TRBJ1-1	CASSLGQGGPNTEAFF	TGTGCCAGCAGCTTAGGTCAGGGAGGCCCGAACACTGAAGCTTTCTTT
.	.	TRBV7-9	TRBJ1-4	CASSLVQGMFNEKLFF	TGTGCCAGCAGCTTAGTCCAGGGAATGTTTAATGAAAAACTGTTTTTT
.	.	TRBV21-1	TRBJ1-3	CASSKAGQGDTGNTIYF	TGTGCCAGCAGCAAAGCTGGGCAGGGGGACACTGGAAACACCATATATTTT
.	.	TRBV10-1	TRBJ2-2	CASSRGGELFF	TGCGCCAGCAGCAGGGGCGGGGAGCTGTTTTTT
.	TRBD1	TRBV7-2	TRBJ1-3	CASSSDRGGNTIYF	TGTGCCAGCAGCTCGGACAGGGGGGGAAACACCATATATTTT
.	TRBD2	TRBV18	TRBJ2-3	CASSPGTSGGHTDTQYF	TGTGCCAGCTCACCAGGGACTAGCGGGGGCCACACAGATACGCAGTATTTT
few	TRBD2	TRBV6-1	TRBJ2-3	CASSERGGEDTQYF	TGTGCCAGCAGTGAGCGGGGGGGCGAAGATACGCAGTATTTT
.	.	TRBV6-5	TRBJ2-1	CASSYSRGDARGTFF	TGTGCCAGCAGTTACTCTCGAGGGGATGCCAGGGGTACGTTCTTC
.	TRBD1	TRBV7-9	TRBJ1-2	CASSSRQGARGGYTF	TGTGCCAGCAGCTCCCGACAGGGGGCGAGGGGAGGCTACACCTTC
few	.	TRBV25-1	TRBJ2-1	CASSAYNEQFF	TGTGCCAGCAGTGCGTACAATGAGCAGTTCTTC
.	.	TRBV4-1	TRBJ2-2	CASSQRQGSPGELFF	TGCGCCAGCAGCCAACGGCAGGGATCTCCCGGGGAGCTGTTTTTT
.	.	TRBV7-9	TRBJ1-5	CASSLGQGNQPQHF	TGTGCCAGCAGCTTAGGGCAGGGGAATCAGCCCCAGCATTTT
medium-sized	TRBD1	TRBV4-1	TRBJ2-2	CASSQDWTGRTGELFF	TGCGCCAGCAGCCAAGATTGGACAGGAAGAACCGGGGAGCTGTTTTTT